This T cell receptor (beta chain) was identified during a study of T cell responses to AZD1222 COVID-19 vaccine. Profiling relied on immunoSEQ multiplex PCR, and the TCRdb table lists in-frame clones only, not all of them. This table has 150,000 or so clones, 85% to 90% appearing once. The V end lost 7 bases, the J end lost 4 bases, and 9 bases lay between the germline ends. The CDR3 is 12 amino acids. From germline, CDR1 is SNHLY and CDR2 FYNNEI. This sequence was found in an adult in good health. The sequenced sample was peripheral blood, obtained on day 0 of AZD1222 vaccination. The chain joins TRBV2 to TRBJ2-3; D is ambiguous. The CDR3 loop reads CASTSRPDTQYF. DNA for the CDR3: TGTGCCAGCACGTCCCGCCCAGATACGCAGTATTTT.